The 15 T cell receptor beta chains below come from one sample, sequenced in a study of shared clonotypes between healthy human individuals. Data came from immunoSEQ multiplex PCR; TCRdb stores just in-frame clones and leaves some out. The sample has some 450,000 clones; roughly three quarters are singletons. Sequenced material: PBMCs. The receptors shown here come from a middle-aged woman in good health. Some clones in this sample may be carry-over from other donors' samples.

CDR3 coding DNA: TGCAGCGTTGTCAGGGGAGTAAGGCTAGCGGGAGGTCTATCTAGCACAGATACGCAGTATTTT. This encodes CSVVRGVRLAGGLSSTDTQYF. The chain has TRBV29-1 and TRBJ2-3, with TRBD2 matching 11 bases. The CDR3 is made up of 21 amino acids. The germline V gene encodes CDR1 SQVTM and CDR2 ANQGSEA. The V gene end was trimmed by 4 bases and the J gene end by 0 bases; junction bases not matched to a gene: 21.

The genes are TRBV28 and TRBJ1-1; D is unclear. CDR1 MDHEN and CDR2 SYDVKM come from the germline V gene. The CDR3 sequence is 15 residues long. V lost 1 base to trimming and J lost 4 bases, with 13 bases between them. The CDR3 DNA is TGTGCCAGCAGTTTATATGGGAGGAGGGTCACTGAAGCTTTCTTT. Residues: CASSLYGRRVTEAFF. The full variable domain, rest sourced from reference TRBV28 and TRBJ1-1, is DVKVTQSSRYLVKRTGEKVFLECVQDMDHENMFWYRQDPGLGLRLIYFSYDVKMKEKGDIPEGYSVSREKKERFSLILESASTNQTSMYLCASSLYGRRVTEAFFGQGTRLTVV.

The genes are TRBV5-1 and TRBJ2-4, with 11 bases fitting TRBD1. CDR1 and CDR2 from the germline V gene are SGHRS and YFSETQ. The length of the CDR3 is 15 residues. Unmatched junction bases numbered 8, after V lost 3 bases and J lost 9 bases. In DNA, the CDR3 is TGCGCCAGCAGCTCGGGACAGGGGGAACTCGGCATTCAGTACTTC. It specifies CASSSGQGELGIQYF.

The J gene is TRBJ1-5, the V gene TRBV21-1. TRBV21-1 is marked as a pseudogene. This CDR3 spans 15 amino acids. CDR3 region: CASSKARGCGQPQHF. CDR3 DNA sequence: TGTGCCAGCAGCAAAGCCCGGGGATGCGGTCAGCCCCAGCATTTT.

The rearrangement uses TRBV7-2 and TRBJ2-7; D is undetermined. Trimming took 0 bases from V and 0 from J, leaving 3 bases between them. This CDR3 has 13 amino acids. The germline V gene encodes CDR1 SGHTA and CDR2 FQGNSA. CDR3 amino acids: CASSLALSYEQYF. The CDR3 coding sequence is TGTGCCAGCAGCTTAGCGCTCTCCTACGAGCAGTACTTC.

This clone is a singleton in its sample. The CDR3 bases are TGCGCCAGCAGTTGGGCGGGAGGAGAGACCCAGTACTTC. This codes for CASSWAGGETQYF. The V call is TRBV10-2, the J call TRBJ2-5, with TRBD2 matching over 8 bases. This CDR3 comprises 13 residues. CDR1 is WSHSY, CDR2 SAAADI, per germline. Trimming took 5 bases from V and 4 from J; bases not matched to a gene: 3.

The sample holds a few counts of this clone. The chain's CDR3 is CASSPDLGFDTQYF. Here the CDR3 DNA reads TGTGCCAGCAGCCCCGACTTGGGGTTCGATACGCAGTATTTT. V gene TRBV5-4 combines with J gene TRBJ2-3; no clear D gene. The CDR3 spans 14 residues. The ends were cut back, 4 bases at V and 6 bases at J, with 15 bases in the middle. CDR1 and CDR2 from the germline V gene are SGHNT and YYREEE (reference sequence).

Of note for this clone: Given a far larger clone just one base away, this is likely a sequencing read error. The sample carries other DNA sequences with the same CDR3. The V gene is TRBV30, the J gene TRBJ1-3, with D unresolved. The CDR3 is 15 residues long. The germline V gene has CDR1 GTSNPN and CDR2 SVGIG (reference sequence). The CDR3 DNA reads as TGTGCCTGGAGTCGCGTGGGAGTCTCTGGAAACACCATATACTTT. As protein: CAWSRVGVSGNTIYF.

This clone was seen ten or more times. CDR3 DNA: TGTGCCAGCAGTTACCACCAAGAGACCCAGTACTTC. This encodes CASSYHQETQYF. The genes are TRBV27 and TRBJ2-5; D is unclear. V lost 4 bases to trimming and J lost 0 bases, with 3 bases between them. The length of the CDR3 is 12 residues. Germline assignment: CDR1 MNHEY and CDR2 SMNVEV (reference sequence).

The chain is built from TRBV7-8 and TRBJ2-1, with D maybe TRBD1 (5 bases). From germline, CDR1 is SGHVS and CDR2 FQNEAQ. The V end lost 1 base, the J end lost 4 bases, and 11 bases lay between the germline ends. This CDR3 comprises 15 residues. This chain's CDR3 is CASSLGGPGYNEQFF. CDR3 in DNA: TGTGCCAGCAGCTTAGGAGGCCCAGGGTACAATGAGCAGTTCTTC.

CDR3 bases: TGTGCCAGCAGCTCCCTTAGCGGGAGGACCAAAGAGACCCAGTACTTC. Its translation is CASSSLSGRTKETQYF. V usage is TRBV28 and J usage is TRBJ2-5, with TRBD2 identical over 10 bases. Trimming removed 6 bases from V and 3 bases from J; junction bases left unmatched: 10. CDR3 length: 16 residues. The germline CDR1 and CDR2 sequences are MDHEN and SYDVKM.

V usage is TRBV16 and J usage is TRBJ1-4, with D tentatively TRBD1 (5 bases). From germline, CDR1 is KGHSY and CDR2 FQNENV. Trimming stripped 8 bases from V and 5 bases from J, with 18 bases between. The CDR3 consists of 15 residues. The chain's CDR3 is CASRTEGQPNEKLFF. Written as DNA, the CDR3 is TGTGCCAGCCGCACGGAGGGGCAGCCGAATGAAAAACTGTTTTTT.

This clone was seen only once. The CDR3 here is CASSLPGSQREQYF. The CDR3, as DNA: TGTGCCAGCAGCTTACCGGGTTCTCAACGAGAGCAGTACTTC. V usage is TRBV7-9 and J usage is TRBJ2-7; D remains unclear. The germline gives CDR1 SEHNR, CDR2 FQNEAQ (reference sequence). Trimming removed 2 bases at V and 7 bases at J, with 15 bases between. This CDR3 is 14 amino acids long.

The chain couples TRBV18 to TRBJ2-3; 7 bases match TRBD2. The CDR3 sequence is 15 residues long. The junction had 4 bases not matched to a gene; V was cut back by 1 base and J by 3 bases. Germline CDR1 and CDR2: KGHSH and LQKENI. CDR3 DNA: TGTGCCAGCTCACCACAGACTAGCAGAACAGATACGCAGTATTTT. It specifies CASSPQTSRTDTQYF.

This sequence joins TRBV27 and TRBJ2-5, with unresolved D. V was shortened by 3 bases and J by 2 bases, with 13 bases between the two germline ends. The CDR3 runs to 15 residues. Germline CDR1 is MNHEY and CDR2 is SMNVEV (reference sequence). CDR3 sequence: CASSFLKNRQETQYF. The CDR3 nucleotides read TGTGCCAGCAGTTTTCTGAAAAACAGACAAGAGACCCAGTACTTC.